This T cell receptor beta chain was identified during a study of T cell responses to AZD1222 COVID-19 vaccine. Study as a whole: Recipients boosted at about 4 weeks or about 12 weeks are pooled. Study conclusions and caveats: Epitopes outside B.1.351 and B.1.1.7 mutated regions reportedly drew nearly half of spike TCRs. The sample set comprised mostly white British donors with more females, and clonal diversity was possibly underestimated.

Here immunoSEQ multiplex PCR was the method, and the copy in TCRdb shows in-frame clones only, minus some. The profile shows around 100,000 clones, about 90% of them singletons. With regard to this clone: Its antigen is still unknown.

V was shortened by 0 bases and J by 1 base, with 7 bases between the two germline ends. Germline V CDR1 and CDR2: MGHRA, YSYEKL. The CDR3 has 15 amino acids. The chain is built from TRBV4-1 and TRBJ2-1, with D possibly matching TRBD2 (5 bases). The material was peripheral blood, obtained on day 0 of AZD1222 vaccination. The origin of this receptor is an adult in good health. The CDR3 loop is CASSQDTRSYNEQFF. CDR3 DNA sequence: TGCGCCAGCAGCCAAGACACTAGGTCCTACAATGAGCAGTTCTTC.